The 27 T cell receptor beta chains reported below all come from one sample, sequenced in a study of cytomegalovirus exposure and HLA in healthy donors. 13 Jbeta primers and 60 Vbeta primers were used for the PCR. Using immunoSEQ multiplex PCR, the repertoire was profiled, and TCRdb retains in-frame clones only, with some absent. The repertoire holds about 160,000 clones, with roughly 83% as singletons. The specimen sequenced was PBMCs. The receptor set was obtained from a young woman in good health and CMV-seronegative.

This clone was detected a few times. The gene calls are TRBV5-5 and TRBJ2-2, with D uncertain. Trimming removed 4 bases at V and 1 base at J, with 2 bases between. Germline values: CDR1 SGHKS, CDR2 YYEKEE (reference sequence). CDR3 length: 12 residues. The CDR3 sequence is CASSLNTGELFF. CDR3 nucleotide sequence: TGTGCCAGCAGCCTGAACACCGGGGAGCTGTTTTTT. Full variable domain (missing parts from reference TRBV5-5 and TRBJ2-2): DAGVTQSPTHLIKTRGQQVTLRCSPISGHKSVSWYQQVLGQGPQFIFQYYEKEERGRGNFPDRFSARQFPNYSSELNVNALLLGDSALYLCASSLNTGELFFGEGSRLTVL.

This chain connects TRBV5-1 to TRBJ2-7; D is ambiguous. Between the trimmed V and J ends, which lost 2 bases and 0 bases, there was a span of 15 bases. The CDR3 totals 16 residues. CDR1 is SGHRS, CDR2 YFSETQ, per germline. The CDR3: CASSLNGVLSSYEQYF. CDR3 in DNA: TGCGCCAGCAGCTTAAATGGAGTCCTGAGCTCCTACGAGCAGTACTTC.

This clone was seen a handful of times. In the same sample, other DNA sequences code for this CDR3. The V call is TRBV21-1, the J call TRBJ1-1; the listed D gene, TRBD1, was not tested against the DNA. TRBV21-1 is an annotated pseudogene. The CDR3 loop spans 12 amino acids. CDR3 sequence reads: CASSLIQEKAFF. The CDR3 bases are TGTGCCAGCAGTCTTATTCAGGAAAAAGCTTTCTTT.

The table lists this clone with a few counts. V gene TRBV19 combines with J gene TRBJ2-1; D call uncertain. CDR1 is LNHDA, CDR2 SQIVND, per germline (reference sequence). The CDR3 has 14 amino acids. Trimming took off 5 bases at V and 0 bases at J, with 8 bases between the two ends. The CDR3 DNA follows: TGTGCCAGTAGTGGGCAGAGCTCCTACAATGAGCAGTTCTTC. It translates to CASSGQSSYNEQFF.

This clone was recorded only once. This sequence joins TRBV7-6 and TRBJ2-5, with a possible D match to TRBD1 (5 bases). Trimming took off 3 bases at V and 2 bases at J, with 16 bases between the two ends. Germline V CDR1 and CDR2: SGHVS, FNYEAQ. CDR3 length: 16 residues. This CDR3 is CASSFRQMGLQETQYF. The DNA of the CDR3 is TGTGCCAGCAGCTTTCGACAGATGGGATTGCAAGAGACCCAGTACTTC.

The gene calls are TRBV6-1 and TRBJ2-7; 11 nucleotides agree with TRBD2. This CDR3 has 14 amino acids. Germline trimming cut 3 bases from V and 6 bases from J; bases unmatched to any gene: 4. Germline-derived CDR1 and CDR2 are MNHNS and SASEGT. The CDR3 spells CASSDLAGGFEQYF. CDR3 DNA sequence: TGTGCCAGCAGTGATCTAGCGGGGGGTTTCGAGCAGTACTTC.

V is TRBV19 and J is TRBJ1-1; maybe TRBD1 (6 bases). From germline, CDR1 is LNHDA and CDR2 SQIVND (reference sequence). The CDR3 loop spans 14 amino acids. V was trimmed by 6 bases and J by 5 bases, leaving 16 bases between them. The CDR3 bases are TGTGCCAGTAGAATAATGAGGGGGAATACTGAAGCTTTCTTT. Translating it yields CASRIMRGNTEAFF.

This sequence joins TRBV5-4 and TRBJ2-3; 10 nucleotides match TRBD2. This CDR3 comprises 16 residues. J was trimmed by 4 bases and V by 5 bases; bases with no gene match: 10. The V gene's germline CDR1 is SGHNT and CDR2 YYREEE (reference sequence). The CDR3 is CASSRGAGGQADTQYF. The CDR3, as DNA: TGTGCCAGCAGTAGAGGAGCGGGGGGGCAGGCAGATACGCAGTATTTT.

The chain combines TRBV6-1 with TRBJ2-7, with a weak D call TRBD1 (5 bases). V lost 5 bases and J 1 base, leaving 12 bases between the germline ends. The germline V gene has CDR1 MNHNS and CDR2 SASEGT. The CDR3 is 14 amino acids. The CDR3 region is CASSYKGISYEQYF. CDR3 in DNA: TGTGCCAGCAGTTATAAGGGGATATCCTACGAGCAGTACTTC.

The gene calls are TRBV7-9 and TRBJ1-6, with 9 bases identical to TRBD1. The germline gives CDR1 SEHNR, CDR2 FQNEAQ (reference sequence). There are 16 residues in the CDR3. V shed 3 bases and J 3 bases; nucleotides not matched to a gene: 3. The CDR3 spells CASSFGQGFYNSPLHF. The CDR3 bases are TGTGCCAGCAGCTTCGGACAGGGGTTCTATAATTCACCCCTCCACTTT.

J is TRBJ1-1 and V is TRBV13, with 7 bases fitting TRBD1. CDR1 is PRHDT, CDR2 FYEKMQ, per germline (reference sequence). The junction had 14 bases not matched to a gene; V was cut back by 5 bases and J by 11 bases. This CDR3 spans 14 amino acids. The CDR3 reads CASSADRERVQAFF. The CDR3 DNA reads as TGTGCCAGCAGCGCAGACAGGGAGCGAGTTCAGGCTTTCTTT.

This clone was observed once. The rearrangement links TRBV5-1 to TRBJ2-2; 8 positions match TRBD2. The CDR3 has 16 amino acids. Germline lookup yields CDR1 SGHRS and CDR2 YFSETQ. V lost 0 bases, J lost 5 bases, and 6 bases stayed unmatched. CDR3 DNA: TGCGCCAGCAGCTTGGTCTCTAGCGGGTATACCGGGGAGCTGTTTTTT. Protein: CASSLVSSGYTGELFF.

The rearrangement uses TRBV25-1 and TRBJ2-7; 8 bases map to TRBD2. Trimming removed 3 bases from V and 0 bases from J; junction bases left unmatched: 7. Germline V gene data show CDR1 as MGHDK and CDR2 as SYGVNS. The CDR3 covers 16 residues. CDR3 amino acids: CASSDGGGSHSYEQYF. The CDR3 nucleotides are TGTGCCAGCAGTGACGGGGGGGGGAGCCACTCCTACGAGCAGTACTTC.

The sample holds a few counts of this clone. The V gene is TRBV5-4, the J gene TRBJ1-2; D uncertain. The CDR3 has 17 amino acids. Trimming cost V 3 bases and J 0 bases, with 18 bases left between them. Germline values: CDR1 SGHNT, CDR2 YYREEE (reference sequence). The CDR3, as DNA: TGTGCCAGCAGCTCTGTCATCGAACAGCAGGCTAACTATGGCTACACCTTC. Translation gives CASSSVIEQQANYGYTF.

This clone was observed a handful of times. V gene TRBV7-9 combines with J gene TRBJ1-2; 8 positions match TRBD1. The germline CDR1 and CDR2 sequences are SEHNR and FQNEAQ (reference sequence). The CDR3 has 14 amino acids. V was pared by 5 bases and J by 5 bases, with 7 bases of the junction left unmatched. In nucleotides, the CDR3 is TGTGCCAGCAGCCCAATGGACAGGGTATATGGCTACACCTTC. Translated, it gives CASSPMDRVYGYTF.

The rearrangement uses TRBV6-1 and TRBJ1-3, with 7 bases matching TRBD1. Germline loops: CDR1 MNHNS, CDR2 SASEGT. V lost 5 bases, J lost 4 bases, and 8 bases stayed unmatched. This CDR3 comprises 15 residues. The CDR3 region has the DNA TGTGCCAGCAGTTCGACAGGGATGAACGGAAACACCATATATTTT. It is translated as CASSSTGMNGNTIYF.

The rearrangement joins TRBV27 to TRBJ1-1, with TRBD1 identical over 7 bases. This CDR3 region has 13 residues. Unmatched junction bases numbered 1, after V lost 3 bases and J lost 3 bases. Per germline, CDR1 MNHEY and CDR2 SMNVEV (reference sequence). CDR3 sequence (DNA): TGTGCCAGCAGTTTGACAGGGTACACTGAAGCTTTCTTT. Translation gives CASSLTGYTEAFF.

The CDR3 bases are TGTGCCATCAGTACAGGGGACACCGGGGAGCTGTTTTTT. It specifies CAISTGDTGELFF. The chain couples TRBV10-3 to TRBJ2-2; TRBD1 agrees at 7 bases. The ends lost 5 bases at V and 3 bases at J; junction bases unmatched: 0. Germline assignment: CDR1 ENHRY and CDR2 SYGVKD. The CDR3 is 13 residues long.

This clone was counted between two and nine times. This chain connects TRBV7-2 to TRBJ1-2, with a weak D call TRBD1 (6 bases). The V end was cut by 1 base, the J end by 4 bases, with 16 bases between. Germline-derived CDR1 and CDR2 are SGHTA and FQGNSA. The CDR3 is 16 amino acids. CDR3 amino acids: CASSLVGGRTGYGYTF. CDR3 coding DNA: TGTGCCAGCAGCTTAGTGGGGGGGCGTACGGGCTATGGCTACACCTTC.

The chain uses TRBV5-5 and TRBJ1-4; 7 bases are shared with TRBD1. Germline trimming cut 3 bases from V and 4 bases from J; bases unmatched to any gene: 3. CDR1 and CDR2 (germline): SGHKS, YYEKEE (reference sequence). The CDR3 has 14 residues. CDR3 DNA sequence: TGTGCCAGCAGCTCCGGGACAGTTAATGAAAAACTGTTTTTT. It yields the protein CASSSGTVNEKLFF.

Comment on this clone: Other DNA sequences within the sample encode an identical CDR3. The chain links TRBV18 to TRBJ2-7; 7 nucleotides line up with TRBD1. There are 13 residues in the CDR3. Germline CDR1 reads KGHSH; CDR2 reads LQKENI. The V gene end was trimmed by 6 bases and the J gene end by 1 base; junction bases not matched to a gene: 3. The CDR3 DNA reads as TGTGCCAGCTCCCCGGGACAGTCCTACGAGCAGTACTTC. It is translated as CASSPGQSYEQYF.

CDR3 in DNA: TGTGCCAGCAGTTCCAGAAGGGCAGGGGAGGAAAAACTGTTTTTT. As protein: CASSSRRAGEEKLFF. The rearrangement joins TRBV28 to TRBJ1-4; D possibly corresponds to TRBD1 (6 bases). The V gene lost 4 bases and the J gene lost 8 bases, with 17 bases spanning the gap. Per the germline V gene, CDR1 is MDHEN and CDR2 is SYDVKM. This CDR3 contains 15 residues.

This clone has just a few counts. CDR3 in amino acids: CASSDRPTRPQYF. The CDR3 coding sequence is TGTGCCAGCAGTGACCGGCCAACGAGGCCCCAGTACTTC. The chain combines TRBV2 with TRBJ2-5; D remains ambiguous. Between the trimmed V and J ends, which lost 3 bases and 9 bases, there was a span of 14 bases. This CDR3 contains 13 residues. Per the germline V gene, CDR1 is SNHLY and CDR2 is FYNNEI.

CDR3: CASSPPPYSELGGGDDNEQFF. Written as DNA, the CDR3 is TGTGCCAGCAGCCCCCCCCCATATAGCGAACTTGGCGGGGGGGATGACAATGAGCAGTTCTTC. J is TRBJ2-1 and V is TRBV9; 9 bases map to TRBD2. This CDR3 is 21 amino acids long. Trimming removed 4 bases from V and 5 bases from J; junction bases left unmatched: 25. Germline V CDR1 and CDR2: SGDLS, YYNGEE.

This chain joins TRBV7-7 and TRBJ2-5; tentatively, D is TRBD2 (7 bases). V lost 5 bases and J 4 bases, leaving 17 bases between the germline ends. The CDR3 covers 15 residues. From germline, CDR1 is SSHAT and CDR2 FNYEAQ (reference sequence). CDR3 DNA sequence: TGTGCCAGCAGCCCCGCGTGGGGGGGCGGAGAGACCCAGTACTTC. Translated, it gives CASSPAWGGGETQYF.

This chain links TRBV28 with TRBJ1-5; 8 nucleotides align to TRBD1. Unmatched junction bases numbered 6, after V lost 1 base and J lost 4 bases. CDR1 is MDHEN and CDR2 is SYDVKM in the germline V gene. This CDR3 has 16 residues. CDR3 in DNA: TGTGCCAGCAGTTTATACCAGGGGGCAATTAATCAGCCCCAGCATTTT. Amino acids: CASSLYQGAINQPQHF.

The chain combines TRBV15 with TRBJ1-5; no reliable D call. Germline assignment: CDR1 LNHNV and CDR2 YYDKDF (reference sequence). The CDR3 spans 14 residues. The ends were cut back, 1 base at V and 4 bases at J, with 8 bases in the middle. The CDR3 DNA reads TGTGCCACCAGCAGAGCGATGCGGAATCAGCCCCAGCATTTT. Translation gives CATSRAMRNQPQHF.